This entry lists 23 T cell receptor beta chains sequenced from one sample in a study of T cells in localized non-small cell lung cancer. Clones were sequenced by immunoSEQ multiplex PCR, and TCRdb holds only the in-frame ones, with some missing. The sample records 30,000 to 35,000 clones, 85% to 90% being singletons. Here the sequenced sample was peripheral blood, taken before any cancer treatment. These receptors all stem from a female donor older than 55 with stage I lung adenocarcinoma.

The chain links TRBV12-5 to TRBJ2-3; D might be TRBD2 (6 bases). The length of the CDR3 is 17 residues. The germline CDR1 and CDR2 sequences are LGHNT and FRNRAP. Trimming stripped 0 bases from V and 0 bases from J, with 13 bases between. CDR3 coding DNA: TGTGCTAGTGGTTTGGTACACGGGGGTACTAGCACAGATACGCAGTATTTT. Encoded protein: CASGLVHGGTSTDTQYF.

The CDR3 DNA follows: TGCAGCGTTGCCCCGGGACAGGCCTACGAGCAGTACTTC. This gives the protein CSVAPGQAYEQYF. The chain carries TRBV29-1 and TRBJ2-7; 8 nucleotides match TRBD1. This CDR3 spans 13 amino acids. V was clipped by 4 bases and J by 2 bases; unmatched bases: 4. Germline V gene lookup returns CDR1 SQVTM and CDR2 ANQGSEA.

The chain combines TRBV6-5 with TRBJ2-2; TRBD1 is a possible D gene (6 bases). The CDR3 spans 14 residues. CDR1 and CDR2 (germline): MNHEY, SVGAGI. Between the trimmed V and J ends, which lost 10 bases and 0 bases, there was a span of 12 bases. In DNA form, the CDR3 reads TGTGCCACCCAAAGGACAGCGAACACCGGGGAGCTGTTTTTT. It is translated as CATQRTANTGELFF.

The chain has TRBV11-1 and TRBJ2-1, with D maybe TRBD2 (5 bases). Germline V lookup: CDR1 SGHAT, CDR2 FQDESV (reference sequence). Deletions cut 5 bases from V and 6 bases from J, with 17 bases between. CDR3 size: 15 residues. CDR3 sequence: CASSPSEWESNEQFF. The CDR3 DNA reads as TGTGCCAGCAGCCCGAGTGAGTGGGAGTCCAATGAGCAGTTCTTC.

The CDR3 protein is CSAQGTYEQYF. CDR3 coding DNA: TGCAGTGCTCAGGGCACATACGAGCAGTACTTC. The J gene is TRBJ2-7, the V gene TRBV20-1; possibly TRBD1 for D (5 bases). V lost 5 bases and J lost 4, with 9 bases in between. This CDR3 has 11 residues. CDR1 and CDR2 (germline): DFQATT, SNEGSKA (reference sequence).

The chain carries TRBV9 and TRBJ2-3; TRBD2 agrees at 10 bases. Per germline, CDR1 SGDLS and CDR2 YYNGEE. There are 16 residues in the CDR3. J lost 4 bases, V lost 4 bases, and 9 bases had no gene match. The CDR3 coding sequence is TGTGCCAGCAGCCCCCGGACTAGCGGTTTCTCAGATACGCAGTATTTT. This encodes CASSPRTSGFSDTQYF.

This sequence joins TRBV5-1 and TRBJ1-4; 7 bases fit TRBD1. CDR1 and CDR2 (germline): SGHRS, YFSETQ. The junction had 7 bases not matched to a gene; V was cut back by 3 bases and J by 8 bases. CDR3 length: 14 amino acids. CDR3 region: CASSSGGTAEKLFF. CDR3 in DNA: TGCGCCAGCAGCTCCGGCGGGACAGCCGAAAAACTGTTTTTT. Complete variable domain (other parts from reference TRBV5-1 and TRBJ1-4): KAGVTQTPRYLIKTRGQQVTLSCSPISGHRSVSWYQQTPGQGLQFLFEYFSETQRNKGNFPGRFSGRQFSNSRSEMNVSTLELGDSALYLCASSSGGTAEKLFFGSGTQLSVL.

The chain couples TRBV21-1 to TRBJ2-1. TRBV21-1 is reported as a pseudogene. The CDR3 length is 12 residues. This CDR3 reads CASSKCKILPFF. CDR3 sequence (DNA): TGTGCCAGCAGCAAATGTAAGATCCTCCCGTTCTTC.

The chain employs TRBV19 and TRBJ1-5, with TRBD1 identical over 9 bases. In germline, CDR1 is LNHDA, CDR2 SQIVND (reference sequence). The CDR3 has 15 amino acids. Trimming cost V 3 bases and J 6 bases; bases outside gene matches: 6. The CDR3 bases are TGTGCCAGTAGTATCTACAGGGGGCAGGTTCAGCCCCAGCATTTT. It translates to CASSIYRGQVQPQHF.

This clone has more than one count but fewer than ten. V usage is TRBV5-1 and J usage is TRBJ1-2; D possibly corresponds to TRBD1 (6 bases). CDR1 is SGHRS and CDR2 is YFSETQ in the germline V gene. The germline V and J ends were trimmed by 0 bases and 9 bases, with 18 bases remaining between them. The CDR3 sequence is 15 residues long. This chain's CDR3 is CASSLGQTGQGSYTF. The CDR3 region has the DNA TGCGCCAGCAGCTTGGGTCAAACAGGGCAGGGGAGCTACACCTTC. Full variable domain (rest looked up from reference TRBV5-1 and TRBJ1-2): KAGVTQTPRYLIKTRGQQVTLSCSPISGHRSVSWYQQTPGQGLQFLFEYFSETQRNKGNFPGRFSGRQFSNSRSEMNVSTLELGDSALYLCASSLGQTGQGSYTFGSGTRLTVV.

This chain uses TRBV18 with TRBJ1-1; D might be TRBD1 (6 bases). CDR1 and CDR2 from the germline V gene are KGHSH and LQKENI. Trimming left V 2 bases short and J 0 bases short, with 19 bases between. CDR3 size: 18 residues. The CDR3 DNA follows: TGTGCCAGCTCACCAGGTTGGGGAGGGGGGGTCATGAACACTGAAGCTTTCTTT. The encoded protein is CASSPGWGGGVMNTEAFF.

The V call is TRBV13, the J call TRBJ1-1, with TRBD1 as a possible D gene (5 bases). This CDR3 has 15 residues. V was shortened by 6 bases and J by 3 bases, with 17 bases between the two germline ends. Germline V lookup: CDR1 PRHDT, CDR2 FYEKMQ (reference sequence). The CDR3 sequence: CASRVRGGVDTEAFF. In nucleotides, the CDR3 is TGTGCCAGCAGAGTTAGGGGAGGGGTGGACACTGAAGCTTTCTTT.

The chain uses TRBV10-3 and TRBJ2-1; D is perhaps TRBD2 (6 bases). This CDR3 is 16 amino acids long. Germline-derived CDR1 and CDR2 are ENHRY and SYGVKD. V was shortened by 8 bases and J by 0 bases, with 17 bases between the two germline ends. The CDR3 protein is CAIATPGGASYNEQFF. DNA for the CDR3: TGTGCCATCGCCACCCCCGGAGGGGCCTCCTACAATGAGCAGTTCTTC.

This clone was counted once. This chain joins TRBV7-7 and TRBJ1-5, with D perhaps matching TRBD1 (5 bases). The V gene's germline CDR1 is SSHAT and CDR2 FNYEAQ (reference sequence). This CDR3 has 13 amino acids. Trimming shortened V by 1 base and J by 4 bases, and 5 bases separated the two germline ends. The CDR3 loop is CASSLGQNQPQHF. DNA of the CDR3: TGTGCCAGCAGCTTAGGACAGAATCAGCCCCAGCATTTT.

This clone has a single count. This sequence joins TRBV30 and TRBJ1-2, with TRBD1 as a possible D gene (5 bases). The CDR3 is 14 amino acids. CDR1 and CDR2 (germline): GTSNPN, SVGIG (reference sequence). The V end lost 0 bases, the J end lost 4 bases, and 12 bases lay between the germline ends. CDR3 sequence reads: CAWSVLGTGYGYTF. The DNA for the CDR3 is TGTGCCTGGAGTGTACTAGGGACGGGCTATGGCTACACCTTC.

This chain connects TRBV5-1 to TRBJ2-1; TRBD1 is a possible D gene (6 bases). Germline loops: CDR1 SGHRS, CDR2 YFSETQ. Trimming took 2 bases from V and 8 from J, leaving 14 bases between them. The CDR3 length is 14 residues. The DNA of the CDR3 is TGCGCCAGCAGCTTCCAGCAGGGGATGGATGAGCAGTTCTTC. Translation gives CASSFQQGMDEQFF. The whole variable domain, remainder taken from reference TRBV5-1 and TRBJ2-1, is KAGVTQTPRYLIKTRGQQVTLSCSPISGHRSVSWYQQTPGQGLQFLFEYFSETQRNKGNFPGRFSGRQFSNSRSEMNVSTLELGDSALYLCASSFQQGMDEQFFGPGTRLTVL.

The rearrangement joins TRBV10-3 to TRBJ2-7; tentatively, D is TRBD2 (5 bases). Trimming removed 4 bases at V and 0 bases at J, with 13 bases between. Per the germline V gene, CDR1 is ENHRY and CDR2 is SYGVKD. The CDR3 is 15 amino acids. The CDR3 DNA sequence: TGTGCCATCAGTGGAAGTAGCGCTGGCTCCTACGAGCAGTACTTC. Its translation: CAISGSSAGSYEQYF.

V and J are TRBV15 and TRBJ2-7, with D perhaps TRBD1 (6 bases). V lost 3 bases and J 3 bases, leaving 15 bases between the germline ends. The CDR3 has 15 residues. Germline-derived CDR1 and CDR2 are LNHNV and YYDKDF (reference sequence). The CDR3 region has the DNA TGTGCCACCAGCAGGACCCGGGACACCCGCTACGAGCAGTACTTC. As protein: CATSRTRDTRYEQYF.

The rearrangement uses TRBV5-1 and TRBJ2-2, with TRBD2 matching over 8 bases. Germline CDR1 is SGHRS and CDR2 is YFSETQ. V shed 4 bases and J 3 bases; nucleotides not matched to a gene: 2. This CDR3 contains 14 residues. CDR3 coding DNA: TGCGCCAGCAGCCCGGGAGGGGACACCGGGGAGCTGTTTTTT. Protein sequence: CASSPGGDTGELFF.

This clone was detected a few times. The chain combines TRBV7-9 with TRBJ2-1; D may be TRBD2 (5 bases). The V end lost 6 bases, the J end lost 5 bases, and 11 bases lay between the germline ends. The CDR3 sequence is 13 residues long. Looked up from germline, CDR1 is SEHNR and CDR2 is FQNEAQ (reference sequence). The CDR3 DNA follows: TGTGCCAGCAGGGAGCGGACCAACAATGAGCAGTTCTTC. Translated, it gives CASRERTNNEQFF.

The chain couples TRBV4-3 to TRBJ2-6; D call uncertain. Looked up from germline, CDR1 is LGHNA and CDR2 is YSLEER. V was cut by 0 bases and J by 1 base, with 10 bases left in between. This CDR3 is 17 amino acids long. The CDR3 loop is CASSQDLGVSGANVLTF. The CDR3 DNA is TGCGCCAGCAGCCAAGATCTTGGGGTATCTGGGGCCAACGTCCTGACTTTC.

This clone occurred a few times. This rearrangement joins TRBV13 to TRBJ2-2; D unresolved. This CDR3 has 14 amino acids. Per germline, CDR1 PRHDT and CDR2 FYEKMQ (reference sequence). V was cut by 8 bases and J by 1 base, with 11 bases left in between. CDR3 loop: CASARYQNTGELFF. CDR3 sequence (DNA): TGTGCCAGCGCGCGTTACCAGAACACCGGGGAGCTGTTTTTT.

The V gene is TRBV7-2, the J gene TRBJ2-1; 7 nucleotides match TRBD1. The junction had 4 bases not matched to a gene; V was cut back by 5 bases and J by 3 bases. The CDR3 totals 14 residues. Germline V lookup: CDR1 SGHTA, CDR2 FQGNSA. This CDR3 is CASSQTGFYNEQFF. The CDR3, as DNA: TGTGCCAGCAGCCAGACAGGGTTCTACAATGAGCAGTTCTTC.